The present entry profiles one T cell receptor beta chain with its context. The sample belongs to a study of blood T cell repertoires in COVID-19. For the study at large: In each case, the material was cDNA or gDNA derived from T cells, B-cell-depleted T cells, or PBMCs.

As originally analysed: Researchers report that nucleated cell counts were estimated from reference gene primer amplification. Assay: immunoSEQ multiplex PCR; the TCRdb copy retains only in-frame clones and omits some. From that table come the V and J calls and clone size; the DNA was used to work out D and trimming. Of around 260,000 clones listed, 88% are singletons. V dropped 3 bases and J dropped 8 bases, with 13 bases sitting between them. In germline, CDR1 is KGHSH, CDR2 LQKENI. There are 13 residues in the CDR3. The sample consisted of peripheral blood. This sequence originates from a man in his sixties who had recovered from COVID-19. V is TRBV18 and J is TRBJ1-1, with D maybe TRBD1 (5 bases). Here the CDR3 DNA reads TGTGCCAGCTCACCGGCTGGGGGGGTCGAAGCTTTCTTT. Translation gives CASSPAGGVEAFF.